The source of this T cell receptor (beta chain) is a study of regulatory T cells in long-lasting Graves disease. Building of the TCR beta libraries involved iRepertoire HTBI primers and Arm-PCR of CDR3 regions. TCRdb reprocessed the multiplex PCR reads via MiXCR and lists one record per CDR3 protein. The sample holds approximately 560,000 distinct CDR3 sequences, 15% to 20% seen once. At least ten counts were recorded for this clonotype. Regarding time point: newly diagnosed GD, antithyroid drugs for less than 3 months. From RNA extracted from PBMCs, the TCR library was made. The V end was cut by 7 bases, the J end by 0 bases, with 13 bases between. Germline CDR1 and CDR2: SGHAT and FQNNGV. The CDR3 loop spans 14 amino acids. These sequences were also reported in another study, on T cells in Graves' hyperthyroidism and ophthalmopathy.

The origin of this receptor is a man aged 18 to 29 with Graves disease. J is TRBJ2-7 and V is TRBV11-2; D not certain. Sequences were derived from peripheral blood mononuclear cells (PBMCs), sampled at new diagnosis, from a patient treated with antithyroid drugs. In DNA form, the CDR3 reads TGTGCCAGCACTTGGCCGGGCCGCTCCTACGAGCAGTACTTC. Amino acids: CASTWPGRSYEQYF.